Described below is a single TCR beta chain sequence and its context. This PCR relied on a set of 60 Vbeta primers and 13 Jbeta primers. Generated by immunoSEQ multiplex PCR, the TCRdb table keeps only in-frame clones and is missing some. The sample lists some 130,000 clones, more than 70% occurring once. This sample is part of a study of cytomegalovirus exposure and HLA in healthy donors. This CDR3 is built from 12 residues. The J segment lost 6 bases and the V segment lost 7 bases, leaving 7 bases of the junction unmatched. Germline CDR1 is GTSNPN and CDR2 is SVGIG (reference sequence). The sequence was obtained from a man between 25 and 39 years old in good health and CMV-seronegative. Specimen: PBMCs. The genes are TRBV30 and TRBJ2-3, with 7 nucleotides matching TRBD1. The CDR3 DNA reads as TGTGCCTTCATAGGGGGCCTGGATACGCAGTATTTT. Translated, it gives CAFIGGLDTQYF.